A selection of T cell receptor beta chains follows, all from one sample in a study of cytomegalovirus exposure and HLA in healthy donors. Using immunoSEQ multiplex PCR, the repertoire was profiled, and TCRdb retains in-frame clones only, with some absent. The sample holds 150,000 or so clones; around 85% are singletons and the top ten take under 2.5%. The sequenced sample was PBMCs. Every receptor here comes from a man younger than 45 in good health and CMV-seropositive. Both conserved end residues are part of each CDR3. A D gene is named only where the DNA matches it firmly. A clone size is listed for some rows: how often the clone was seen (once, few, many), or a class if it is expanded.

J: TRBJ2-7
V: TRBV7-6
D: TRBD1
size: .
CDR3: CASSLAWRTGSLSYEQYF
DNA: TGTGCCAGCAGCTTAGCGTGGAGGACAGGGAGCCTATCCTACGAGCAGTACTTC

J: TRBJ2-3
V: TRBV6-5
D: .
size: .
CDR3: CASSYSGHTDTQYF
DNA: TGTGCCAGCAGTTATAGCGGTCACACAGATACGCAGTATTTT

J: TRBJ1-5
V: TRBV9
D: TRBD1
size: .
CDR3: CASSVAGDRDQPQHF
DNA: TGTGCCAGCAGCGTAGCGGGGGACAGGGACCAGCCCCAGCATTTT

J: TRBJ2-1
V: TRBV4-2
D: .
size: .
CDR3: CASSQEVQAINEQFF
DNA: TGTGCCAGCAGCCAAGAGGTACAGGCGATCAATGAGCAGTTCTTC

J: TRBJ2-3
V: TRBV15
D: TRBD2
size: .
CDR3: CATSQGLAGSSTTDTQYF
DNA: TGTGCCACCAGCCAAGGACTAGCGGGATCCAGCACAACAGATACGCAGTATTTT

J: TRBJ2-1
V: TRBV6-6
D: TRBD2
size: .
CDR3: CASSYLSVGGDEQFF
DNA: TGTGCCAGCAGTTACCTCAGTGTCGGGGGGGATGAGCAGTTCTTC

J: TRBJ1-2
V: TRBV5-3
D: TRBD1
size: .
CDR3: CARSSQGNYGYTF
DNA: TGTGCCAGAAGTTCACAGGGGAACTATGGCTACACCTTC

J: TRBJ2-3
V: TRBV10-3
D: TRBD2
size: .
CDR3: CAISESAGGSFIRDTQYF
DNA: TGTGCCATCAGTGAGTCAGCGGGGGGCAGTTTTATAAGGGATACGCAGTATTTT

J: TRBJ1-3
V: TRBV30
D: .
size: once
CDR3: CAWKAGSSGNTIYF
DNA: TGTGCCTGGAAGGCGGGGAGCTCTGGAAACACCATATATTTT

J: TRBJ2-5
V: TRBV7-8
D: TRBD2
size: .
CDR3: CASSSLRGVETQYF
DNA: TGTGCCAGCAGCTCGTTACGGGGGGTTGAGACCCAGTACTTC

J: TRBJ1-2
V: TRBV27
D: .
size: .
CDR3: CASSPGQGLYGYTF
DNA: TGTGCCAGCAGCCCTGGGCAGGGGCTGTATGGCTACACCTTC

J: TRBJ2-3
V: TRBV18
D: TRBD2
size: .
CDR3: CASSLSGGDTDTQYF
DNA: TGTGCCAGCTCACTCAGCGGGGGGGACACAGATACGCAGTATTTT

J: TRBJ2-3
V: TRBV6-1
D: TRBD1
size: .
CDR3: CAVGTGFTDTQYF
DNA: TGTGCCGTGGGGACAGGGTTCACAGATACGCAGTATTTT

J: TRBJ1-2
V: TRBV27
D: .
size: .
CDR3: CASSRQAYGYTF
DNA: TGTGCCAGCAGCAGACAGGCCTATGGCTACACCTTC

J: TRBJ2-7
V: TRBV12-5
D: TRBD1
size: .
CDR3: CASGGGQGGGDEQYF
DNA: TGTGCTAGTGGGGGGGGACAGGGAGGCGGGGACGAGCAGTACTTC

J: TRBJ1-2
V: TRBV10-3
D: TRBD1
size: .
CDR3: CAIRKEGQGRENGYTF
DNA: TGTGCCATCAGGAAGGAGGGACAGGGGCGGGAGAATGGCTACACCTTC

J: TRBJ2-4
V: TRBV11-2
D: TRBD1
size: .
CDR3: CASSSRQGSIAKNIQYF
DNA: TGTGCCAGCAGCTCCCGACAGGGCTCGATAGCCAAAAACATTCAGTACTTC

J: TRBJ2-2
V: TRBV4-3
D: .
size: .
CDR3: CASSPMGGREANTGELFF
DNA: TGCGCCAGCAGCCCTATGGGGGGGCGCGAGGCGAACACCGGGGAGCTGTTTTTT

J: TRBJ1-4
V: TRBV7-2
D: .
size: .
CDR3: CASSPLITRGINEKLFF
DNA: TGTGCCAGCAGCCCCTTAATCACACGGGGGATAAATGAAAAACTGTTTTTT

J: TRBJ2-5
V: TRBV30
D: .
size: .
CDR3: CAWSVGVGTQYF
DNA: TGTGCCTGGAGTGTAGGGGTTGGGACCCAGTACTTC

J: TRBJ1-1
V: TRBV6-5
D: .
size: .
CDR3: CASSYLRQSEAFF
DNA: TGTGCCAGCAGTTATCTGCGACAGTCTGAAGCTTTCTTT

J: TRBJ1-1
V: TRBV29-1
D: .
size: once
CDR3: CSVTRTARNTEAFF
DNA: TGCAGCGTTACACGGACAGCCAGGAACACTGAAGCTTTCTTT